Below, 26 T cell receptor beta chains from the same sample are listed, as sequenced in a study of blood T cell repertoires in COVID-19. This table comes from immunoSEQ multiplex PCR, and its TCRdb copy is limited to in-frame clones, with some not included. The data show approximately 190,000 clones, about 80% seen once. The sequencing input was peripheral blood. The receptors were gathered from a human donor with acute or convalescent COVID-19. The donor label of this sample is uncertain.

The CDR3 spells CASSNLAGETQYF. The CDR3, as DNA: TGTGCCAGCAGCAACTTGGCGGGGGAGACCCAGTACTTC. V usage is TRBV3-1 (or the pseudogene TRBV3-2) and J usage is TRBJ2-5, with a tentative D call TRBD2 (6 bases). With 5 bases removed from V and 5 bases from J, the gap between germline ends came to 12 bases. The CDR3 extends over 13 amino acids. Per the germline V gene, CDR1 is LGHDT and CDR2 is YNNKEL (reference sequence).

The rearrangement uses TRBV5-1 and TRBJ1-5, with D perhaps TRBD1 (5 bases). Trimming shortened V by 0 bases and J by 7 bases, and 11 bases separated the two germline ends. This CDR3 spans 14 amino acids. Germline-derived CDR1 and CDR2 are SGHRS and YFSETQ. CDR3 sequence (DNA): TGCGCCAGCAGCTTGGACTGGGGCCGACAGCCCCAGCATTTT. It specifies CASSLDWGRQPQHF.

The chain employs TRBV6-2 or TRBV6-3 and TRBJ2-7; TRBD2 aligns across 13 bases. V dropped 5 bases and J dropped 5; count of bases not matched to a gene: 15. Germline V CDR1 and CDR2: MNHEY, SVGEGT. This CDR3 has 18 amino acids. The CDR3 coding sequence is TGTGCCAGCAGTCGCCAACCGATACTAGCGGGAGGGGTCCACGAGCAGTACTTC. Its translation is CASSRQPILAGGVHEQYF.

This clone was detected only once. This chain connects TRBV7-9 to TRBJ1-1, with D possibly TRBD1 on 5 matching bases. V was trimmed by 1 base and J by 4 bases, leaving 10 bases between them. The CDR3 is made up of 14 amino acids. Germline V CDR1 and CDR2: SEHNR, FQNEAQ (reference sequence). CDR3 loop: CASSLGREGTEAFF. CDR3 nucleotide sequence: TGTGCCAGCAGCTTAGGCAGGGAGGGCACTGAAGCTTTCTTT.

The V call is TRBV9, the J call TRBJ2-1; 11 nucleotides agree with TRBD2. V trimming: 2 bases; J trimming: 7 bases; junction bases outside the gene matches: 11. CDR1 and CDR2 from the germline V gene are SGDLS and YYNGEE. The CDR3 runs 17 residues. The CDR3: CASSVRLLAGARNEQFF. The CDR3 DNA reads as TGTGCCAGCAGCGTTCGACTACTAGCGGGAGCGAGAAATGAGCAGTTCTTC.

The chain links TRBV3-1 (or the pseudogene TRBV3-2) to TRBJ2-6; 7 bases fit TRBD2. CDR1 and CDR2 from the germline V gene are LGHDT and YNNKEL (reference sequence). J gave up 2 bases and V 4 bases, and 5 bases lay outside the gene matches. CDR3 length equals 16 residues. The CDR3 region has the DNA TGTGCCAGCAGCCTTCGGGGGGTAGCTGGGGCCAACGTCCTGACTTTC. Encoded protein: CASSLRGVAGANVLTF.

The chain joins TRBV6-2 or TRBV6-3 to TRBJ1-5, with 7 bases matching TRBD1. The junction had 3 bases not matched to a gene; V was cut back by 0 bases and J by 4 bases. Germline-derived CDR1 and CDR2 are MNHEY and SVGEGT. The CDR3 sequence is 15 residues long. CDR3 amino acids: CASSYSGQLNQPQHF. In DNA, the CDR3 is TGTGCCAGCAGTTACTCGGGACAGCTAAATCAGCCCCAGCATTTT.

The rearrangement links TRBV5-6 to TRBJ2-7; 10 bases are shared with TRBD2. Germline assignment: CDR1 SGHDT and CDR2 YYEEEE. The CDR3 has 15 residues. J was trimmed by 3 bases and V by 5 bases; bases with no gene match: 8. CDR3: CASRPGLALVYEQYF. DNA for the CDR3: TGTGCCAGCAGGCCGGGACTAGCGCTAGTCTACGAGCAGTACTTC. The variable domain in full, completed from reference TRBV5-6 and TRBJ2-7, reads DAGVTQSPTHLIKTRGQQVTLRCSPKSGHDTVSWYQQALGQGPQFIFQYYEEEERQRGNFPDRFSGHQFPNYSSELNVNALLLGDSALYLCASRPGLALVYEQYFGPGTRLTVT.

The rearrangement links TRBV30 to TRBJ2-1; 7 bases are a match to TRBD2. V trimming: 5 bases; J trimming: 9 bases; junction bases outside the gene matches: 4. The CDR3 totals 11 residues. The germline V gene has CDR1 GTSNPN and CDR2 SVGIG (reference sequence). The CDR3 DNA follows: TGTGCCTGGGCCACTAGCGCTGAGCAGTTCTTC. Amino acid sequence: CAWATSAEQFF.

The rearrangement uses TRBV7-9 and TRBJ1-5, with D unclear. The CDR3 is 12 residues long. V was cut by 5 bases and J by 9 bases, with 11 bases left in between. Per the germline V gene, CDR1 is SEHNR and CDR2 is FQNEAQ (reference sequence). CDR3 sequence (DNA): TGTGCCAGCAGCCAGATTTCAGGGCCCCAGCATTTT. Its protein is CASSQISGPQHF.

This clone was seen more than once but under ten times. The chain combines TRBV5-1 with TRBJ1-1; TRBD1 matches 7 bases. With V trimmed by 4 bases and J by 5 bases, 8 bases remained unmatched. The CDR3 sequence is 14 residues long. In germline, CDR1 is SGHRS, CDR2 YFSETQ. The CDR3 DNA reads as TGCGCCAGCAGCCCGAGGGGGCAGAGGACTGAAGCTTTCTTT. This codes for CASSPRGQRTEAFF. Variable domain in full (rest from reference TRBV5-1 and TRBJ1-1): KAGVTQTPRYLIKTRGQQVTLSCSPISGHRSVSWYQQTPGQGLQFLFEYFSETQRNKGNFPGRFSGRQFSNSRSEMNVSTLELGDSALYLCASSPRGQRTEAFFGQGTRLTVV.

The V and J genes are TRBV6-5 and TRBJ1-3; maybe TRBD1 (5 bases). The CDR3 spans 15 residues. Germline lookup yields CDR1 MNHEY and CDR2 SVGAGI. V lost 0 bases to trimming and J lost 2 bases, with 8 bases between them. The CDR3 is CASSYSAGTGNTIYF. The CDR3 region has the DNA TGTGCCAGCAGTTACTCAGCAGGGACTGGAAACACCATATATTTT.

The rearrangement links TRBV6-2 or TRBV6-3 to TRBJ1-2, with a possible D match to TRBD1 (5 bases). CDR1 and CDR2 from the germline V gene are MNHEY and SVGEGT. The V end was cut by 2 bases, the J end by 2 bases, with 6 bases between. This CDR3 region has 13 residues. The CDR3 region has the DNA TGTGCCAGCAGTTACGACAGAAACTATGGCTACACCTTC. Its translation is CASSYDRNYGYTF.

V is TRBV27 and J is TRBJ2-7; D possibly corresponds to TRBD1 (8 bases). Trimming stripped 6 bases from V and 5 bases from J, with 20 bases between. CDR3 length: 15 residues. Per germline, CDR1 MNHEY and CDR2 SMNVEV (reference sequence). The CDR3, as DNA: TGTGCCAGCAGCACCTACAGGGGGGGACTCAACGAGCAGTACTTC. Its protein product is CASSTYRGGLNEQYF.

The chain combines TRBV6-2 or TRBV6-3 with TRBJ2-7, with D perhaps matching TRBD2 (6 bases). V was shortened by 0 bases and J by 1 base, with 19 bases between the two germline ends. Per germline, CDR1 MNHEY and CDR2 SVGEGT. This CDR3 contains 18 residues. The CDR3 loop reads CASSYSRTGVFPSYEQYF. Written as DNA, the CDR3 is TGTGCCAGCAGTTACTCGAGGACGGGAGTTTTTCCGTCCTACGAGCAGTACTTC.

This chain uses TRBV6-2 or TRBV6-3 with TRBJ1-2, with D unresolved. Per germline, CDR1 MNHEY and CDR2 SVGEGT. The germline V and J ends were trimmed by 3 bases and 8 bases, with 16 bases remaining between them. This CDR3 spans 14 amino acids. The CDR3 here is CASSYTGLGGGYTF. CDR3 DNA sequence: TGTGCCAGCAGTTATACGGGCCTAGGAGGCGGCTACACCTTC.

The chain is built from TRBV16 and TRBJ1-5; D is undetermined. This CDR3 region has 15 residues. Per germline, CDR1 KGHSY and CDR2 FQNENV. Trimming took off 1 base at V and 0 bases at J, with 7 bases between the two ends. CDR3 sequence: CASSQWADSNQPQHF. The CDR3 coding sequence is TGTGCCAGCAGCCAATGGGCAGATAGCAATCAGCCCCAGCATTTT.

The V call is TRBV5-1, the J call TRBJ2-1; no firm D call. The CDR3 length is 12 residues. CDR1 and CDR2 from the germline V gene are SGHRS and YFSETQ. V gave up 1 base and J gave up 9 bases, with 8 bases separating them. Written as DNA, the CDR3 is TGCGCCAGCAGCTTGCCAGGTGCTGAGCAGTTCTTC. Protein sequence: CASSLPGAEQFF.

The chain employs TRBV3-1 (or the pseudogene TRBV3-2) and TRBJ1-2; no firm D call. The CDR3 contains 15 residues. The V end was cut by 4 bases, the J end by 4 bases, with 16 bases between. Germline V gene data show CDR1 as LGHDT and CDR2 as YNNKEL (reference sequence). The DNA for the CDR3 is TGTGCCAGCAGCCCAAAGGAGGGAAAGGGCTATGGCTACACCTTC. This sequence encodes CASSPKEGKGYGYTF.

V usage is TRBV2 and J usage is TRBJ2-1; TRBD2 matches at 9 bases. This CDR3 is 17 amino acids long. Looked up from germline, CDR1 is SNHLY and CDR2 is FYNNEI. The ends lost 4 bases at V and 2 bases at J; junction bases unmatched: 9. The CDR3 here is CASSAQPPSGTYNEQFF. The DNA for the CDR3 is TGTGCCAGCAGTGCACAACCTCCTAGCGGGACCTACAATGAGCAGTTCTTC. The full variable domain, with the rest looked up from reference TRBV2 and TRBJ2-1, is EPEVTQTPSHQVTQMGQEVILRCVPISNHLYFYWYRQILGQKVEFLVSFYNNEISEKSEIFDDQFSVERPDGSNFTLKIRSTKLEDSAMYFCASSAQPPSGTYNEQFFGPGTRLTVL.

The sample holds a few counts of this clone. Distinct nucleotide sequences in the sample also encode this CDR3. The J gene is TRBJ2-7, the V gene TRBV7-2; 9 nucleotides align to TRBD2. Trimming took 4 bases from V and 1 from J; bases not matched to a gene: 5. The CDR3 runs to 15 residues. Per germline, CDR1 SGHTA and CDR2 FQGNSA. The CDR3 is CASSSPLAGSYEQYF. CDR3 in DNA: TGTGCCAGCAGCTCCCCCCTAGCGGGGTCCTACGAGCAGTACTTC.

CDR3 sequence: CASSDSVGAGARDTQYF. CDR3 DNA sequence: TGTGCCAGCAGTGACTCCGTGGGGGCGGGAGCAAGAGATACGCAGTATTTT. The chain combines TRBV6-4 with TRBJ2-3, with D tentatively TRBD2 (7 bases). Germline CDR1 is MRHNA and CDR2 is SNTAGT. Deletions cut 0 bases from V and 5 bases from J, with 18 bases between. The CDR3 totals 17 residues.

This clone was counted between two and nine times. V and J are TRBV6-1 and TRBJ1-1; 10 bases are a match to TRBD1. Germline values: CDR1 MNHNS, CDR2 SASEGT. The CDR3 has 16 residues. V was pared by 2 bases and J by 7 bases, with 10 bases of the junction left unmatched. CDR3 region: CASSERRGQGSLEAFF. The DNA for the CDR3 is TGTGCCAGCAGTGAAAGACGGGGACAGGGGTCCCTTGAAGCTTTCTTT.

The chain joins TRBV5-1 to TRBJ2-6, with D perhaps matching TRBD2 (6 bases). The length of the CDR3 is 17 residues. Germline CDR1 is SGHRS and CDR2 is YFSETQ. V dropped 4 bases and J dropped 3 bases, with 17 bases sitting between them. CDR3 loop: CASSAGPRGFGANVLTF. CDR3 nucleotide sequence: TGCGCCAGCAGCGCCGGACCCCGGGGGTTTGGGGCCAACGTCCTGACTTTC.

V is TRBV5-1 and J is TRBJ1-1; no firm D call. The CDR3 has 13 residues. V dropped 7 bases and J dropped 1 base, with 11 bases sitting between them. Germline values: CDR1 SGHRS, CDR2 YFSETQ. The CDR3 loop is CASSHRENTEAFF. The CDR3 region has the DNA TGCGCCAGCTCTCACCGGGAGAACACTGAAGCTTTCTTT.

V is TRBV11-2 and J is TRBJ1-1; TRBD1 matches at 9 bases. Looked up from germline, CDR1 is SGHAT and CDR2 is FQNNGV. V shed 5 bases, J shed 13 bases, and the junction held 11 bases outside the gene matches. The CDR3 is 13 amino acids. This CDR3 reads CASSPGTGKTVFF. CDR3 sequence (DNA): TGTGCCAGCAGCCCTGGGACAGGGAAGACTGTTTTCTTT.